These T cell receptor beta chains were read from a single sample in a study of tumor-infiltrating lymphocytes in glioblastoma multiforme. Via MiXCR, TCRdb re-called the multiplex PCR reads, giving one row per CDR3 protein. Altogether 7,000 to 9,500 distinct CDR3 sequences are present, 74% being singletons, with the ten largest covering 76%. The material sequenced was brain tumor tissue. The receptors here all came from a male donor with glioblastoma. Each CDR3 is given with its conserved first and last residue. Each record gives: V gene, clone size, J gene, D gene, CDR3 DNA, CDR3 protein. The D gene is left open where the match is weak. Clone size appears in some rows only: once, few, many, or a class for an expanded clone.

>TRBV11-2|.|TRBJ2-1|.
TGTGCAAGCAGCTTAGATAAGGGAAATGAGCGGTTCTTC
CASSLDKGNERFF
>TRBV20-1|.|TRBJ2-1|.
TGCAGTTCTAGAGATGAGGCATGGCTGTATGTTCAGTTCTTC
CSSRDEAWLYVQFF
>TRBV6-6|once|TRBJ1-1|.
TGTGCCAGCAGTTACTCGACGGGGTACAATGGGTTACCTGAGGCTTTCTTT
CASSYSTGYNGLPEAFF
>TRBV20-1|.|TRBJ1-5|.
TGCAGTGCTAGAGATCGAAGGGGGAATCAGCCCCAGCATTTT
CSARDRRGNQPQHF
>TRBV20-1|medium-sized|TRBJ2-1|TRBD2
TGCAGTGCTAGTCGACCGGGACTAGCGGGAATGAATGAGCAGTTCTTC
CSASRPGLAGMNEQFF
>TRBV14|.|TRBJ2-7|.
TGTGCCAGCAGCCAAGTTCACGGGGACGAGCAGTACTTC
CASSQVHGDEQYF
>TRBV14|.|TRBJ2-1|TRBD2
TGTGCCAGCAGACATACTAGCGGGAGAGGGAATGAGCAGTTCTTC
CASRHTSGRGNEQFF
>TRBV11-2|many|TRBJ1-1|.
TGTGCCAGCAGCTTACGCGGTCACACTGAAGCTTTCTTT
CASSLRGHTEAFF
>TRBV20-1|.|TRBJ2-7|TRBD1
TGCAGTGCTTCCAATTTGGGGACAGGTAGGGACGAACAGTGCTTC
CSASNLGTGRDEQCF
>TRBV5-6|once|TRBJ2-5|TRBD2
TGTGCCAGCAGCTTGGTGGTAGCGGGGTACCAAGAGACCCAGTACTTC
CASSLVVAGYQETQYF
>TRBV29-1|once|TRBJ1-3|.
TGCAGCGCCTCGTCCCGGATCTCTGGAAACACCATATATTTT
CSASSRISGNTIYF
>TRBV11-2|.|TRBJ2-2|.
TGTGCCAGCGTTGGGCAGTCCTACGCCGGGGAGCTGTTTTTT
CASVGQSYAGELFF
>TRBV11-2|.|TRBJ2-1|.
TGTGCTAGCAGCCTAGATAGTGTGAATGAGCAGTTCTTC
CASSLDSVNEQFF
>TRBV5-1|.|TRBJ2-7|TRBD2
TGCGCCAGCAGCATTACTAGCGGACCCTCCTACGAGCAGTACTTC
CASSITSGPSYEQYF
>TRBV11-3|.|TRBJ2-7|.
TGTGCCAGCAGCTACCGGTACTACGAGCAGTACTTC
CASSYRYYEQYF
>TRBV10-2|.|TRBJ2-7|.
TGCGCCAGCAGGGGTGGGCAGGCCCGCTACGAGCAGTACTTC
CASRGGQARYEQYF
>TRBV4-1|few|TRBJ1-6|.
TGCGCCAGCCGAAACCTGGCACCTGGGGTTTCATCCCTCCGCTTT
CASRNLAPGVSSLRF
>TRBV11-2|few|TRBJ2-5|.
TGTGCCAGCAGCTTAGGGCCCAGGACCCTCCAAGAGACCCAGTACTTC
CASSLGPRTLQETQYF
>TRBV11-2|.|TRBJ2-7|TRBD2
TGTGCCAGCCAACTAGCGGGGGGGCTGGGGGACTACGAGCAGTACTTC
CASQLAGGLGDYEQYF
>TRBV29-1|medium-sized|TRBJ2-7|TRBD2
TGCAGCGTTCGACCTAGCGGAGAATACGAGCAGTACTTC
CSVRPSGEYEQYF
>TRBV6-6|.|TRBJ2-1|TRBD2
TGTGCCAGCAGCCTCAAGCGGTTAATGGCGGGAGGATACAATGAGCAGATCTTC
CASSLKRLMAGGYNEQIF
>TRBV11-2|.|TRBJ2-1|.
TGTGCCAGCAGTCGGTCCCGGACCCAGGTCAATGAGCAGTTCTTC
CASSRSRTQVNEQFF
>TRBV6-1|.|TRBJ2-6|.
TGTGCCAGCAGTGAAGGGCGGGTCTCTGGGGCCAACGTCCTGACTTTC
CASSEGRVSGANVLTF
>TRBV6-2/TRBV6-3|.|TRBJ2-3|TRBD2
TGTGCCAGCAGTTACACACTAGCGGGAGGCGCAGATACGCAGTATTTT
CASSYTLAGGADTQYF
>TRBV29-1|.|TRBJ2-1|.
TGCAGCGTTGACCTTTCGGGCTTGGTGGGAGAGAACTACAATGAGCAGTTCTTC
CSVDLSGLVGENYNEQFF
>TRBV12-3/TRBV12-4|.|TRBJ1-2|.
TGTGCCAGCAGTCCTCCGAAAGACTATGGTTACACCTTC
CASSPPKDYGYTF
>TRBV4-3|.|TRBJ1-2|.
TGCGCCAGCAGCCAAGACCGGGGGGGCGCGGAAGGCTACACCTTC
CASSQDRGGAEGYTF
>TRBV29-1|.|TRBJ2-2|TRBD1
TGCAGCGCCGGACAGGGGGCGACCGGGGAGCTGTTTTTT
CSAGQGATGELFF
>TRBV6-5|.|TRBJ1-5|TRBD1
TGTGCCAGCAGCGACAGGGGGGAGGAGCCCCAGCATTTT
CASSDRGEEPQHF
>TRBV6-2/TRBV6-3|.|TRBJ2-7|.
TGTGCCAGCAGCTCACCGGGGCAGGGCTACGAGCAGTACTTC
CASSSPGQGYEQYF
>TRBV20-1|once|TRBJ1-6|TRBD1
TGCAGTGCTACCCAGACAGGGACGGCAGATTTAGGTTCACCCCTCCACTTT
CSATQTGTADLGSPLHF
>TRBV20-1|many|TRBJ1-5|.
TGCAGTGCTAGGGCACCGGGGGTCGATCAGCCCCAGCATTTT
CSARAPGVDQPQHF
>TRBV11-2|.|TRBJ2-7|TRBD2
TGTGCCAGCAGCTTAGTGGGAGGGCCCCAAGGCGAGCAGTACTTC
CASSLVGGPQGEQYF
>TRBV10-1|.|TRBJ2-1|.
TGCGCCAGCAGTGATCCAAGGACTACCAACTACAATGAGCAGTTCTTC
CASSDPRTTNYNEQFF
>TRBV20-1|few|TRBJ2-7|.
TGCAGTGCTAGTAGAAGCTATGACGAGCAGTACTTC
CSASRSYDEQYF
>TRBV11-1|.|TRBJ2-1|.
TGTGCCATCCGAAGGGGTCCGGAGCAGTTCTTC
CAIRRGPEQFF
>TRBV11-2|.|TRBJ1-1|TRBD1
TGTGCCAGCAGCTTGACAGGGGTAGGAACTGAAGCTTTCTTT
CASSLTGVGTEAFF
>TRBV6-1|few|TRBJ2-5|.
TGTGCCAGCAGTGAACAGGGGTACGGGGGAGAGACCCAGTACTTC
CASSEQGYGGETQYF
>TRBV5-1|.|TRBJ2-1|.
TGCGCCAGCAGCCCATACAGCTCCTACAATGAGCAGTTCTTC
CASSPYSSYNEQFF
>TRBV11-3|.|TRBJ1-2|.
TGTGCCAGCAGCTTAGGGCAGGGAGCGTCGGGCTACACCTTC
CASSLGQGASGYTF
>TRBV6-5|few|TRBJ1-1|.
TGTGCCAGCAGGCCGCAGGGGCGGAATGAAGCTTTCTTT
CASRPQGRNEAFF
>TRBV11-2|.|TRBJ2-7|.
TGTACCAGCAGCTTCCTTAGCCTAGCACTATACGAGCAGTACTTC
CTSSFLSLALYEQYF
>TRBV28|.|TRBJ2-4|.
TGTGCCAGCAGTTTAGGGCAGGCCAAAAACATTCAGTACTTC
CASSLGQAKNIQYF
>TRBV6-1|medium-sized|TRBJ2-1|.
TGTGCCAGCAGTGAAGAAGTCGTAGCATACAATGAGCAGTTCTTC
CASSEEVVAYNEQFF
>TRBV29-1|few|TRBJ2-2|.
TGCAGTGTTGGGGCAGAAAACACCGGGGAGCTGTTTTTT
CSVGAENTGELFF
>TRBV4-3|.|TRBJ2-7|.
TGCGCCAGCAGCCAAGGGCGCAGGGCGGGCTACGAGCTGTACTTC
CASSQGRRAGYELYF
>TRBV20-1|once|TRBJ1-1|.
TGCAGTGCTGGGGGGAGCAACACTGAAGCTTTCTTT
CSAGGSNTEAFF
>TRBV20-1|.|TRBJ1-1|.
TGCAGTGTTGCGACACTACCGAACACTGAAGCTGTCTTT
CSVATLPNTEAVF
>TRBV11-2|.|TRBJ2-2|TRBD2
TGTGCCAGCACCACCTCATCCGGCCAAGGGCTAGCGGTAAACACCGGGGAGCTATTTTTT
CASTTSSGQGLAVNTGELFF
>TRBV20-1|.|TRBJ2-2|.
TGCAGTGCTGCAATCCACCCGACGAACACCGGGGAGCTGTTTTTT
CSAAIHPTNTGELFF
>TRBV19|once|TRBJ2-3|.
TGTGCCAGTAGTAGCCCCAGGGATCGGGACACAGATACGCAGTATTTT
CASSSPRDRDTDTQYF
>TRBV20-1|once|TRBJ2-3|.
TGCAGTGCTAGAGATTCGTCAGATCCCACAGATACGCAGTATTTT
CSARDSSDPTDTQYF
>TRBV20-1|.|TRBJ2-4|.
TGCAGTGCTAGAGAAGCAGGGACCCAAAACATTCAGTACTTC
CSAREAGTQNIQYF
>TRBV20-1|.|TRBJ2-5|TRBD2
TGCAGTGCTAGAGTCGCGAGACTAGCGGGACATCAAGAGACCCAGTACTTC
CSARVARLAGHQETQYF
>TRBV13|.|TRBJ2-7|TRBD1
TGTGCCAGCATGAGACAGGGAAACTACGAGCAGTACTTC
CASMRQGNYEQYF
>TRBV4-2|.|TRBJ1-1|.
TGTGCCAGCAGCCAAGCCAGAGAAACTGAAGCTTTCTTT
CASSQARETEAFF
>TRBV20-1|.|TRBJ1-2|.
TGCAGTGCTTCCTCGGGGAACTATGGCTACACCTTC
CSASSGNYGYTF
>TRBV20-1|.|TRBJ2-1|TRBD2
TGCAGTGCTAGTGACGGGACTAGTTTTGAGCAGTTCTTC
CSASDGTSFEQFF
>TRBV20-1|.|TRBJ2-7|TRBD2
TGCAGTGCTGAGTGGCTAGCGGGGCCTCCCTACGAGCAGTACTTC
CSAEWLAGPPYEQYF
>TRBV4-1|.|TRBJ1-2|.
TGCGCCATCAGCCAAGATCGATGCAGGGGAAACTATGGCTACACGTTC
CAISQDRCRGNYGYTF